This TCR beta chain was sequenced during a study of T cell changes during pregnancy in multiple sclerosis. This CDR3 region has 15 residues. V dropped 0 bases and J dropped 6; count of bases not matched to a gene: 3. Germline V CDR1 and CDR2: MRHNA, SNTAGT. Method: immunoSEQ multiplex PCR; TCRdb's copy keeps in-frame clones and lacks some. This sample carries just under 85,000 clones, roughly 92% of them seen once, and the ten largest clones take over 2%. The rearrangement joins TRBV6-4 to TRBJ2-1; 9 nucleotides agree with TRBD2. This sequence was found in a female donor with multiple sclerosis, enrolled in a pregnancy study. The source material was peripheral blood, sampled in the first trimester of pregnancy. The CDR3 DNA sequence: TGTGCCAGCAGTGACTCGGTAGCGGGAGTCAATGAGCAGTTCTTC. This gives the protein CASSDSVAGVNEQFF.